This TCR delta chain is from a study of gamma-delta T cells after stem cell transplantation. Note on this clone: A junction end diverges from the germline sequence, so it may reflect a read error.

TCRdb reanalysed the RT-PCR reads with CATT. Among around 13,000 delta-chain clones listed, around 33% were seen once. Germline CDR1 reads GEAIGNYY; CDR2 reads EKD. The CDR3 contains 15 residues. The chain has TRDV2 and TRDJ2; 10 positions match TRDD3. Sequencing was carried out using gamma-delta T cells. The TCR originated in a human donor. It is not recorded whose cells these are; they may come from a transplant donor. CDR3: CACDTGGYLTAHLFF. In DNA, the CDR3 is TGTGCCTGTGACACTGGGGGATACTTGACAGCACACCTCTTCTTT.